This T cell receptor beta chain was sequenced in a study of cytomegalovirus exposure and HLA in healthy donors. The primer mix had 60 Vbeta and 13 Jbeta primers. Method: immunoSEQ multiplex PCR; TCRdb's copy keeps in-frame clones and lacks some. The table has approximately 100,000 clones, around 79% seen once. What was sequenced was PBMCs. This clonotype was obtained from a middle-aged woman in good health and CMV-seronegative.

CDR3 coding DNA: TGCGCCAGCAGCTTGGGTGGGACTACCCTCACAGATACGCAGTATTTT. Amino acids: CASSLGGTTLTDTQYF. J is TRBJ2-3 and V is TRBV5-1; 7 bases agree with TRBD2. The CDR3 contains 16 residues. Looked up from germline, CDR1 is SGHRS and CDR2 is YFSETQ. J was trimmed by 2 bases and V by 0 bases; bases with no gene match: 6.